This T cell receptor (beta chain) appears in the sequencing data of a study of OX40 agonist ivuxolimab in advanced cancers. Using immunoSEQ multiplex PCR, the repertoire was profiled, and TCRdb retains in-frame clones only, with some absent. The sample has more than 45,000 clones; around 75% are singletons. Germline V CDR1 and CDR2: MNHEY, SVGAGI. This CDR3 is 13 amino acids long. The V end lost 0 bases, the J end lost 8 bases, and 10 bases lay between the germline ends. The source of this sequence is an adult with an advanced solid tumor such as melanoma, head and neck, liver or kidney cancer. This chain joins TRBV6-5 and TRBJ1-1; the D is unclear. The input for sequencing was CD4+ or CD8+ T cells sorted from blood, taken in a trial of the OX40 agonist ivuxolimab. The CDR3 DNA reads TGTGCCAGCAGTTACTCCGTGACCAGGGAAGCTTTCTTT. Translation gives CASSYSVTREAFF.